The sample holds one count of the clone carrying this T cell receptor (beta chain). Antigen specificity is unknown. This CDR3 contains 14 residues. Per the germline V gene, CDR1 is MNHEY and CDR2 is SMNVEV (reference sequence). V shed 3 bases and J shed 2 bases, with 9 bases lying between them. The data derive from a study of T cell responses to AZD1222 COVID-19 vaccine. The assay was immunoSEQ multiplex PCR, and TCRdb's table has in-frame clones only and misses some. The table shows roughly 76,000 clones, with 75% to 90% occurring only once. Whole-study findings and limits: Mapped onto spike, vaccine-associated CD4 TCRs spanned it and were dominant at 160-218 and 743-854. Repertoire sampling occurred only after the peak T cell response.

The sequence came from an adult in good health. Specimen: peripheral blood, collected on day 0 of AZD1222 vaccination. The rearrangement joins TRBV27 to TRBJ2-3, with unresolved D. Here the CDR3 reads CASSFGGPTDTQYF. The CDR3 DNA reads TGTGCCAGCAGTTTCGGCGGACCCACAGATACGCAGTATTTT.